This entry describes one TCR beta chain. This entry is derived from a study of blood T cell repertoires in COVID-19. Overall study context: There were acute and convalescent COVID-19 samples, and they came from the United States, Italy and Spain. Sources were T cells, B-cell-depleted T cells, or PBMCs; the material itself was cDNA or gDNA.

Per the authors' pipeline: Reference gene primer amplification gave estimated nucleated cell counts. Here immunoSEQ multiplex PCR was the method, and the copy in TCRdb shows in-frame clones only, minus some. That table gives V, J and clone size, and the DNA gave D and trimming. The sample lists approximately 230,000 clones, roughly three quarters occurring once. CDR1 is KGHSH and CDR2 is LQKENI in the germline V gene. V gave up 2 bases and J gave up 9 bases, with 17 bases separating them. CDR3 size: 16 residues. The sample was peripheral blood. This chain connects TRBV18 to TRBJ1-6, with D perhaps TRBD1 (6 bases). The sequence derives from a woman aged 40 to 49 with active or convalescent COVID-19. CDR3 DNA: TGTGCCAGCTCACCATCCAAACAGGGTCTCGGTTCACCCCTCCACTTT. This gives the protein CASSPSKQGLGSPLHF.